The rows below give T cell receptor beta chains drawn from one sample of a study of Tregs in tolerant kidney transplant recipients. No antigen has been identified for these receptors. Here immunoSEQ multiplex PCR was the method, and the copy in TCRdb shows in-frame clones only, minus some. The sample has over 750 clones; about 46% are singletons. Sequencing was performed on Tregs from blood cultured with allogeneic cells, taken before the transplant. The receptor set was obtained from a human patient who received a combined kidney and bone marrow transplant. Both conserved end residues are part of each CDR3. Each record gives: CDR3 protein, CDR3 DNA, V gene, J gene, clone size, D gene. A D gene is named only where the DNA matches it firmly. Clone sizes are given selectively: once, few, many, or a class where the clone is expanded.

CASSGLMNTEAFF,TGCGCCAGCAGCGGATTAATGAACACTGAAGCTTTCTTT,TRBV5-1,TRBJ1-1,-,-
CASSLDQYTQYF,TGTGCCAGCAGCTTAGATCAATATACGCAGTATTTT,TRBV11-2,TRBJ2-3,few,-
CASSQVDKPSSYNEQFF,TGCGCCAGCAGCCAAGTCGACAAGCCAAGCTCCTACAATGAGCAGTTCTTC,TRBV4-3,TRBJ2-1,-,-
CASSQDPSGWTEAFF,TGCGCCAGCAGCCAAGATCCGTCGGGGTGGACTGAAGCTTTCTTT,TRBV4-3,TRBJ1-1,-,-
CASSLAGVYYGYTF,TGTGCCAGCAGCTTAGCGGGGGTTTACTATGGCTACACCTTC,TRBV7-4,TRBJ1-2,-,-
CASSQAGAERTEAFF,TGCGCCAGCAGCCAAGCCGGGGCCGAGAGAACTGAAGCTTTCTTT,TRBV4-3,TRBJ1-1,-,-
CASSVFSPMRKTYGYTF,TGTGCCAGCAGTGTGTTTAGCCCTATGCGAAAGACCTATGGCTACACCTTC,TRBV6-1,TRBJ1-2,-,-
CASSQAGAERTEAFF,TGCGCCAGCAGCCAAGCCGGGGCCGAGAGAACTGAAGCTTTCTTT,TRBV4-1,TRBJ1-1,medium-sized,-
CFSSVGLHCYTF,TGTTTCAGCAGTGTAGGGCTCCATTGCTACACCTTC,TRBV25-1,TRBJ1-2,-,-
CASSPSIGTDTQYF,TGTGCCAGCAGCCCTAGCATAGGAACAGATACGCAGTATTTT,TRBV7-9,TRBJ2-3,few,-
CASRGTGGSEQFF,TGTGCCAGTAGGGGGACAGGGGGGAGTGAGCAGTTCTTC,TRBV19,TRBJ2-1,-,TRBD1
CASSLSWGAGFGYTF,TGTGCCAGCAGTTTATCGTGGGGGGCGGGATTTGGCTACACCTTC,TRBV27,TRBJ1-2,-,-
CASSASGLYTDTQYF,TGTGCCAGCTCGGCTAGCGGATTATACACAGATACGCAGTATTTT,TRBV5-6,TRBJ2-3,once,TRBD2
CASSRGTGNYEQYF,TGTGCCAGCAGTCGGGGGACGGGTAACTACGAGCAGTACTTC,TRBV2,TRBJ2-7,-,-
CASRLGLAKGDTQYF,TGTGCCAGCAGGCTGGGACTCGCCAAGGGAGATACGCAGTATTTT,TRBV14,TRBJ2-3,-,-
CSGTGWTGGDTQYF,TGCAGCGGGACCGGTTGGACAGGGGGGGATACGCAGTATTTT,TRBV29-1,TRBJ2-3,-,TRBD1
CATKGRNRLGAFF,TGTGCCACAAAGGGACGGAACAGGCTCGGAGCTTTCTTT,TRBV15,TRBJ1-1,-,-
CASTPLRQYSNQPQHF,TGTGCCAGTACTCCACTACGACAGTATAGCAATCAGCCCCAGCATTTT,TRBV19,TRBJ1-5,-,-
CASSLAGTGLNF,TGTGCCAGCAGCTTGGCCGGGACAGGGTTGAACTTC,TRBV5-4,TRBJ2-4,-,TRBD1
CAISESGGHPEAFF,TGTGCCATCAGTGAGTCCGGGGGACATCCTGAAGCTTTCTTT,TRBV10-3,TRBJ1-1,once,-
CASSQRDSPLHF,TGTGCCAGCAGCCAAAGGGATTCACCCCTCCACTTT,TRBV11-3,TRBJ1-6,few,-
CAISAASGGADQYF,TGTGCCATCAGTGCGGCTAGCGGGGGGGCGGACCAGTACTTC,TRBV10-3,TRBJ2-5,large,TRBD2
CASSPRREVNEKLFF,TGTGCCAGCTCACCACGCAGGGAAGTAAATGAAAAACTGTTTTTT,TRBV18,TRBJ1-4,medium-sized,-
CASSSRDNEQFF,TGTGCCAGCTCAAGTCGTGACAATGAGCAGTTCTTC,TRBV18,TRBJ2-1,medium-sized,-
CASSYRDRSNVLTF,TGTGCCAGCAGTTATCGGGATCGTTCCAACGTCCTGACTTTC,TRBV6-5,TRBJ2-6,large,-
CASSPFRATNEKLFF,TGTGCCAGCAGCCCTTTCAGGGCAACTAATGAAAAACTGTTTTTT,TRBV25-1,TRBJ1-4,large,-
CASSLEGIYGYTF,TGCGCCAGCAGCCTGGAGGGCATCTATGGCTACACCTTC,TRBV5-1,TRBJ1-2,-,-
CASSLAGVYYGYTF,TGTGCCAGCAGCTTAGCGGGGGTTTACTATGGCTACACCTTC,TRBV25-1,TRBJ1-2,-,-
CASSYSATDEQFF,TGTGCCAGCAGTTACTCAGCGACGGATGAGCAGTTCTTC,TRBV6-4,TRBJ2-1,-,-
CASSLSPYEQYF,TGTGCCAGCAGCCTTTCACCCTACGAGCAGTACTTC,TRBV2,TRBJ2-7,few,-
CASSPLLGQKRTPRSYNEQFF,TGTGCCAGCTCACCACTTTTAGGGCAGAAAAGAACCCCTCGCTCCTACAATGAGCAGTTCTTC,TRBV18,TRBJ2-1,-,-
CASTRGRRGTEAFF,TGTGCCAGCACCCGGGGGCGTCGGGGCACTGAAGCTTTCTTT,TRBV11-3,TRBJ1-1,-,-
CASSVDPRGGDNYGYTF,TGTGCCAGCAGCGTAGACCCTCGGGGGGGAGATAACTATGGCTACACCTTC,TRBV9,TRBJ1-2,-,-
CASSRSGGGAGELFF,TGTGCCAGCAGCAGAAGCGGGGGGGGCGCCGGGGAGCTGTTTTTT,TRBV9,TRBJ2-2,-,TRBD2
CASSPDTYATNEKLFF,TGTGCCAGCAGCCCGGACACGTATGCAACTAATGAAAAACTGTTTTTT,TRBV5-5,TRBJ1-4,-,-
CASSAAGDSYNEQFF,TGCGCCAGCAGCGCCGCGGGAGATTCCTACAATGAGCAGTTCTTC,TRBV5-1,TRBJ2-1,-,TRBD2
CASSYSEGRGRGYTF,TGTGCCAGCAGTTACTCCGAAGGCAGGGGGCGAGGCTACACCTTC,TRBV6-6,TRBJ1-2,few,TRBD1
CASSQWGTGRGSTDTQYF,TGTGCCAGTAGCCAATGGGGGACAGGAAGGGGAAGCACAGATACGCAGTATTTT,TRBV19,TRBJ2-3,medium-sized,TRBD1
CASRQGFFEQYF,TGTGCCAGCAGGCAGGGATTTTTCGAGCAGTACTTC,TRBV28,TRBJ2-7,once,-
CASSQGRDRGGGDGYTF,TGCGCCAGCAGCCAGGGCCGGGACAGGGGAGGTGGCGATGGCTACACCTTC,TRBV4-1,TRBJ1-2,once,TRBD1
CASSQLGASGDEQFF,TGCGCCAGCAGCCAGTTGGGGGCTAGCGGGGATGAGCAGTTCTTC,TRBV4-3,TRBJ2-1,-,TRBD2
CPSILSLTSGGASNTGELFF,TGTCCCAGCATCCTATCCCTGACTAGCGGGGGGGCGTCAAACACCGGGGAGCTGTTTTTT,TRBV7-6,TRBJ2-2,once,TRBD2
CASSLRAGGVNEQFF,TGTGCCAGCAGTTTAAGGGCGGGGGGAGTGAATGAGCAGTTCTTC,TRBV6-5,TRBJ2-1,few,TRBD2
CASSVGLHGYTF,TGTGCCAGCAGTGTAGGGCTCCATGGCTACACCTTC,TRBV6-4,TRBJ1-2,few,-
CASSPSSRIATNEKLFF,TGTGCCAGCAGCCCTTCGAGCAGGATTGCAACTAATGAAAAACTGTTTTTT,TRBV4-2,TRBJ1-4,medium-sized,-
CASSLGRPNSPLHF,TGTGCCAGCAGCTTAGGACGGCCGAATTCACCCCTCCACTTT,TRBV4-2,TRBJ1-6,few,-
CASSRPGAAYEQYF,TGTGCCAGCAGCCGCCCCGGGGCAGCCTACGAGCAGTACTTC,TRBV16,TRBJ2-7,-,-
CASSLSSGPYGYTF,TGTGCCAGCAGCCTTTCCAGTGGACCCTATGGCTACACCTTC,TRBV7-7,TRBJ1-2,-,-
CASSGGTVNSNQPQHF,TGTGCCAGCAGCGGCGGGACGGTTAATAGCAATCAGCCCCAGCATTTT,TRBV7-2,TRBJ1-5,few,-
CACSYRRREYSYTF,TGCGCCTGCAGCTACCGCAGGCGGGAGTATAGCTACACCTTC,TRBV5-1,TRBJ1-2,few,-
CASSPDPLLREQYF,TGTGCCAGCAGCCCGGACCCCCTGCTGCGCGAGCAGTACTTC,TRBV4-2,TRBJ2-7,few,-
CSISVGIHGYTF,TGTTCCATCAGTGTAGGGATCCATGGCTACACCTTC,TRBV25-1,TRBJ1-2,-,-
CAICCGPTMGTGRETQYF,TGCGCCATATGTTGCGGGCCGACTATGGGGACAGGGCGGGAGACCCAGTACTTC,TRBV23-1,TRBJ2-5,-,TRBD1
CASSSAGQGTSEQFF,TGTGCCAGTAGTAGCGCGGGACAGGGGACGAGTGAGCAGTTCTTC,TRBV19,TRBJ2-1,few,TRBD1